The clone carrying this T cell receptor (beta chain) was counted ten times or more. These data belong to a study of CDR3 diversity in severe acne. Germline V gene data show CDR1 as MDHEN and CDR2 as SYDVKM. This CDR3 region has 9 residues. Trimming took off 8 bases at V and 9 bases at J, with 8 bases between the two ends. A single record per CDR3 protein comes from TCRdb applying MiXCR to the PCR reads. The top ten hold approximately 10% of the sample, which has approximately 77,000 distinct CDR3 sequences, under 55% seen once. The TCR was taken from a male donor with severe acne vulgaris. The V call is TRBV28, the J call TRBJ2-7; D is undetermined. Sequenced sample: blood. This CDR3 reads CASLDGQYF. The CDR3 nucleotides read TGTGCCAGCCTAGACGGGCAGTACTTC.